Following are 28 T cell receptor beta chains from one sample sequenced in a study of T-cell reconstitution after alpha-beta-depleted transplantation in children. The library targeted TCRbeta and was prepared with unique molecular identifiers. TCRdb ran MiXCR on the PCR reads and lists one entry per CDR3 protein. The profile shows over 200,000 distinct CDR3 sequences, about a tenth of them singletons. Source: PBMCs from the stem cell graft donor, taken from the stem cell graft. Receptor source: a human donor who donated a stem cell graft to a child with acute lymphoblastic leukemia.

This clonotype has at least ten counts. The J gene is TRBJ2-2, the V gene TRBV7-6, with D tentatively TRBD1 (5 bases). The germline V and J ends were trimmed by 5 bases and 3 bases, with 13 bases remaining between them. Germline values: CDR1 SGHVS, CDR2 FNYEAQ. The CDR3 spans 15 residues. In nucleotides, the CDR3 is TGTGCCAGCAGCGGCGCTGACAGATACACCGGGGAGCTGTTTTTT. It translates to CASSGADRYTGELFF.

As regards this clonotype: This clone may be a read error of a much larger clone one base away. The rearrangement links TRBV29-1 to TRBJ2-3; 9 bases line up with TRBD1. V trimming: 8 bases; J trimming: 2 bases; junction bases outside the gene matches: 5. CDR1 and CDR2 from the germline V gene are SQVTM and ANQGSEA. The CDR3 is 13 amino acids. The CDR3 loop reads CSIRDRVTDTQYF. The CDR3 region has the DNA TGCAGCATACGGGACAGGGTCACAGATACGCAGTATTTT.

This clonotype has more than one count but fewer than ten. The V call is TRBV20-1, the J call TRBJ1-2, with 7 bases that match TRBD1. The length of the CDR3 is 11 residues. The J segment lost 12 bases and the V segment lost 6 bases, leaving 10 bases of the junction unmatched. The V gene's germline CDR1 is DFQATT and CDR2 SNEGSKA (reference sequence). This chain's CDR3 is CSAHRGGVNTF. The CDR3 DNA is TGCAGTGCCCACAGGGGAGGGGTGAACACCTTC.

This clonotype showed up just a few times. The V and J genes are TRBV27 and TRBJ2-7; weak D call: TRBD2 (6 bases). The CDR3 consists of 15 residues. The V end was cut by 1 base, the J end by 6 bases, with 16 bases between. CDR1 is MNHEY, CDR2 SMNVEV, per germline (reference sequence). CDR3 sequence: CASSLYGGAASEQYF. CDR3 coding DNA: TGTGCCAGCAGTTTATATGGCGGGGCGGCCTCCGAGCAGTACTTC.

This clonotype was counted between two and nine times. This chain uses TRBV3-1 with TRBJ2-2, with a tentative D call TRBD2 (5 bases). Looked up from germline, CDR1 is LGHDT and CDR2 is YNNKEL (reference sequence). Between the trimmed V and J ends, which lost 1 base and 9 bases, there was a span of 6 bases. This CDR3 comprises 12 residues. Written as DNA, the CDR3 is TGTGCCAGCAGCCAAGGGACTTGGGAGCTGTTTTTT. It is translated as CASSQGTWELFF.

V gene TRBV6-2 or TRBV6-3 combines with J gene TRBJ1-2, with D unclear. Germline V gene lookup returns CDR1 MNHEY and CDR2 SVGEGT. This CDR3 is built from 12 residues. The ends were cut back, 7 bases at V and 4 bases at J, with 10 bases in the middle. The DNA of the CDR3 is TGTGCCAGCAACTCGGGATCCTATGGCTACACCTTC. As protein: CASNSGSYGYTF.

The J gene is TRBJ2-7, the V gene TRBV2; no firm D call. The CDR3 is 15 amino acids. Deletions cut 3 bases from V and 5 bases from J, with 17 bases between. The germline V gene has CDR1 SNHLY and CDR2 FYNNEI. The CDR3 bases are TGTGCCAGCAGTGAGGCTGGCCAGGTTCTCGACGAGCAGTACTTC. The encoded protein is CASSEAGQVLDEQYF.

This clonotype was detected ten times or more. The chain combines TRBV20-1 with TRBJ1-2; D is uncertain. V lost 3 bases, J lost 5 bases, and 4 bases lay in between. Germline V gene data show CDR1 as DFQATT and CDR2 as SNEGSKA (reference sequence). This CDR3 is 10 amino acids long. In nucleotides, the CDR3 is TGCAGTGCTAGCGAATATGGCTACACCTTC. Translated: CSASEYGYTF.

This clonotype was detected many times. The J gene is TRBJ2-1, the V gene TRBV24-1; the match to TRBD2 covers 11 bases. This CDR3 has 16 amino acids. Germline values: CDR1 KGHDR, CDR2 SFDVKD. Unmatched junction bases numbered 7, after V lost 5 bases and J lost 5 bases. The CDR3 reads CATSGSGGAMNNEQFF. CDR3 coding DNA: TGTGCCACCAGTGGTAGCGGGGGGGCCATGAACAATGAGCAGTTCTTC.

This clonotype was seen at least ten times. The gene calls are TRBV7-8 and TRBJ1-5; D possibly corresponds to TRBD1 (5 bases). Looked up from germline, CDR1 is SGHVS and CDR2 is FQNEAQ. CDR3 length: 16 residues. Trimming stripped 5 bases from V and 3 bases from J, with 17 bases between. DNA of the CDR3: TGTGCCAGCAGCCGGGCCGGGGGAGGGGACAATCAGCCCCAGCATTTT. This sequence encodes CASSRAGGGDNQPQHF.

This clonotype was seen at least ten times. The genes are TRBV7-9 and TRBJ2-3, with D possibly called TRBD1 or TRBD2 (5 bases each). Trimming left V 1 base short and J 4 bases short, with 12 bases between. The CDR3 length is 15 residues. Looked up from germline, CDR1 is SEHNR and CDR2 is FQNEAQ (reference sequence). The CDR3 protein is CASSLEGAGADTQYF. For the CDR3, the DNA is TGTGCCAGCAGCTTAGAAGGGGCCGGGGCAGATACGCAGTATTTT.

The rearrangement uses TRBV5-4 and TRBJ1-2; 8 bases fit TRBD1. Germline V gives CDR1 SGHNT, CDR2 YYREEE (reference sequence). The junction had 6 bases not matched to a gene; V was cut back by 5 bases and J by 6 bases. CDR3 length equals 13 residues. CDR3 DNA: TGTGCCAGCAGTAAACAGGGGGGGAATGGCTACACCTTC. It specifies CASSKQGGNGYTF.

This clonotype was recorded at least ten times. The gene calls are TRBV29-1 and TRBJ1-1; the D gene is possibly TRBD1 (6 bases). V lost 1 base to trimming and J lost 5 bases, with 14 bases between them. The CDR3 spans 14 residues. Germline V gene data show CDR1 as SQVTM and CDR2 as ANQGSEA. The CDR3 nucleotides are TGCAGCGTTGAAGGGGGGGCTTTGTGGACTGAAGCTTTCTTT. It codes for CSVEGGALWTEAFF. The entire variable domain, with the rest obtained from reference TRBV29-1 and TRBJ1-1, is as follows: SAVISQKPSRDICQRGTSLTIQCQVDSQVTMMFWYRQQPGQSLTLIATANQGSEATYESGFVIDKFPISRPNLTFSTLTVSNMSPEDSSIYLCSVEGGALWTEAFFGQGTRLTVV.

This clonotype was observed a handful of times. J is TRBJ2-2 and V is TRBV5-1; 9 bases line up with TRBD1. Germline V gene sequence: CDR1 SGHRS, CDR2 YFSETQ. CDR3 size: 15 residues. V gave up 4 bases and J gave up 3 bases; unmatched junction bases: 4. CDR3 amino acids: CASSDRTGDTGELFF. The CDR3 DNA sequence: TGCGCCAGCAGCGACCGGACAGGGGACACCGGGGAGCTGTTTTTT.

The chain couples TRBV5-1 to TRBJ1-1; D is unclear. Trimming removed 3 bases at V and 4 bases at J, with 13 bases between. The CDR3 contains 14 residues. CDR1 and CDR2 from the germline V gene are SGHRS and YFSETQ. This CDR3 is CASSSHLGGTEAFF. The CDR3 DNA reads TGCGCCAGCAGCTCGCACCTGGGAGGCACTGAAGCTTTCTTT.

The chain combines TRBV20-1 with TRBJ2-1; 9 bases align to TRBD1. Germline CDR1 and CDR2: DFQATT and SNEGSKA (reference sequence). With V trimmed by 4 bases and J by 9 bases, 10 bases remained unmatched. The CDR3 sequence is 14 residues long. CDR3 in amino acids: CSAKQDRGTGEQFF. CDR3 coding DNA: TGCAGTGCTAAGCAGGACAGGGGTACGGGTGAGCAGTTCTTC.

V gene TRBV18 combines with J gene TRBJ2-3, with 7 bases lining up with TRBD1. The V and J ends lost 3 bases and 5 bases, in that order; junction bases with no gene match: 5. CDR3 size: 14 residues. CDR1 is KGHSH, CDR2 LQKENI, per germline. The CDR3 spells CASSPADRRDTQYF. CDR3 DNA: TGTGCCAGCTCACCGGCGGACAGGAGAGATACGCAGTATTTT.

The rearrangement links TRBV6-1 to TRBJ1-1, with D possibly matching TRBD1 (5 bases). Germline V gives CDR1 MNHNS, CDR2 SASEGT. This CDR3 is 13 amino acids long. V lost 6 bases to trimming and J lost 4 bases, with 12 bases between them. The CDR3: CASSVGGTTEAFF. The CDR3 DNA reads as TGTGCCAGCAGCGTCGGGGGTACCACTGAAGCTTTCTTT.

This chain uses TRBV6-1 with TRBJ1-1; maybe TRBD1 (6 bases). Between the trimmed V and J ends, which lost 6 bases and 4 bases, there was a span of 24 bases. This CDR3 spans 17 amino acids. Germline CDR1 reads MNHNS; CDR2 reads SASEGT. The CDR3 bases are TGTGCCAGCAGCCGGTCCCTCGTCGTAGGGGGAGGCACTGAAGCTTTCTTT. This sequence encodes CASSRSLVVGGGTEAFF.

The chain combines TRBV5-1 with TRBJ2-5; D may be TRBD1 (5 bases). Deletions cut 4 bases from V and 1 base from J, with 14 bases between. In germline, CDR1 is SGHRS, CDR2 YFSETQ. This CDR3 has 15 residues. The CDR3 protein is CASSPRQGPQETQYF. The CDR3 DNA is TGCGCCAGCAGCCCCCGGCAGGGTCCCCAAGAGACCCAGTACTTC. Combining the CDR3 with reference TRBV5-1 and TRBJ2-5 gives the whole variable domain KAGVTQTPRYLIKTRGQQVTLSCSPISGHRSVSWYQQTPGQGLQFLFEYFSETQRNKGNFPGRFSGRQFSNSRSEMNVSTLELGDSALYLCASSPRQGPQETQYFGPGTRLLVL.

The chain uses TRBV5-6 and TRBJ2-3; D tentatively reads TRBD1 or TRBD2 (5 bases each). The CDR3 length is 16 residues. Trimming took 0 bases from V and 1 from J, leaving 12 bases between them. Germline CDR1 is SGHDT and CDR2 is YYEEEE. CDR3 nucleotides: TGTGCCAGCAGCTTGGCCTCCGGGGCACGCACAGATACGCAGTATTTT. Encoded protein: CASSLASGARTDTQYF.

This clonotype was recorded many times. This chain joins TRBV20-1 and TRBJ2-7, with D unresolved. V gave up 3 bases and J gave up 4 bases, with 13 bases separating them. This CDR3 comprises 13 residues. Germline CDR1 reads DFQATT; CDR2 reads SNEGSKA (reference sequence). As DNA, the CDR3 is TGCAGTGCTAGTCCGCCGGATTCATACGAGCAGTACTTC. This encodes CSASPPDSYEQYF.

V is TRBV10-3 and J is TRBJ1-2, with 10 positions matching TRBD1. J was trimmed by 5 bases and V by 7 bases; bases with no gene match: 13. The CDR3 sequence is 16 residues long. The germline V gene has CDR1 ENHRY and CDR2 SYGVKD. The CDR3 DNA reads as TGTGCCATCATGAGAGCTGGACAGGGGGATGTTTATGGCTACACCTTC. This encodes CAIMRAGQGDVYGYTF.

This clonotype appeared many times. The chain recombines TRBV11-2 with TRBJ1-5, with 7 bases fitting TRBD1. After removal of 5 bases from V and 5 bases from J, the junction contained 6 bases not matched to a gene. The CDR3 has 14 residues. The germline V gene encodes CDR1 SGHAT and CDR2 FQNNGV. CDR3 DNA: TGTGCCAGCAGCCTGACAGGGAACGATCAGCCCCAGCATTTT. The encoded protein is CASSLTGNDQPQHF.

This clonotype was detected many times. This sequence joins TRBV20-1 and TRBJ1-2; D is unclear. The CDR3 length is 15 residues. Germline V gene lookup returns CDR1 DFQATT and CDR2 SNEGSKA (reference sequence). Trimming left V 0 bases short and J 1 base short, with 12 bases between. As DNA, the CDR3 is TGCAGTGCTAGAGATGGCGGAGGACGTAACTATGGCTACACCTTC. It specifies CSARDGGGRNYGYTF.

This clonotype was seen ten or more times. The V call is TRBV5-1, the J call TRBJ2-1; D not certain. The CDR3 is 14 amino acids. Germline CDR1 and CDR2: SGHRS and YFSETQ. Trimming pared 4 bases from V and 5 bases from J, leaving 13 bases between. CDR3 sequence reads: CASSRLDGNNEQFF. The DNA of the CDR3 is TGCGCCAGCAGCCGGCTTGACGGAAACAATGAGCAGTTCTTC.

The CDR3 loop reads CASSLEGQSYNSPLHF. CDR3 in DNA: TGTGCCAGCAGCTTGGAAGGCCAGTCTTATAATTCACCCCTCCACTTT. This sequence joins TRBV5-6 and TRBJ1-6; D remains ambiguous. V was pared by 0 bases and J by 4 bases, with 11 bases between. Germline CDR1 reads SGHDT; CDR2 reads YYEEEE. The CDR3 totals 16 residues.

Ten or more counts support this clonotype. The chain has TRBV2 and TRBJ2-5; tentatively, D is TRBD1 or TRBD2 (5 bases each). This CDR3 spans 13 amino acids. V shed 7 bases and J shed 5 bases, with 14 bases lying between them. CDR1 is SNHLY and CDR2 is FYNNEI in the germline V gene. The CDR3 here is CASKPDWGETQYF. The CDR3 DNA sequence: TGTGCCAGCAAACCGGACTGGGGGGAGACCCAGTACTTC.